These T cell receptor beta chains were read from a single sample in a study of blood T cells in healthy people across ages. TCRdb reprocessed the 5' RACE reads via MiXCR and lists one record per CDR3 protein. This sample has approximately 960,000 distinct CDR3 sequences, with under 35% found just once. The same specimen was also included in a second study, on T cells of mothers and their children.

Sequencing was performed on blood. These receptors were collected from a woman between 40 and 50 years old in good health. The CDR3 runs from the conserved cysteine through the conserved F or W. The order of the fields is CDR3 length, J gene, clone size, D gene, V gene, CDR3 protein, CDR3 DNA. A D gene is named only where the DNA matches it firmly. Rows give clone size only sometimes, using once, few, many, or a class for an expanded clone.

length: 12; J: TRBJ2-7; size: many; D: -; V: TRBV29-1; CDR3: CSVGPTGNEQYF; DNA: TGCAGCGTTGGGCCGACGGGAAACGAGCAGTACTTC
length: 16; J: TRBJ2-3; size: few; D: TRBD2; V: TRBV6-5; CDR3: CASKLAGGKGTGTQYF; DNA: TGTGCCAGCAAGTTAGCGGGGGGGAAGGGCACAGGTACGCAGTATTTT
length: 18; J: TRBJ2-3; size: -; D: TRBD2; V: TRBV5-1; CDR3: CASSLLGASGISKDTQYF; DNA: TGCGCCAGCAGCTTGTTAGGGGCTAGCGGGATTTCGAAAGATACGCAGTATTTT
length: 11; J: TRBJ2-7; size: -; D: -; V: TRBV20-1; CDR3: CSLSRSYEQYF; DNA: TGCAGTCTATCCAGGTCCTACGAGCAGTACTTC
length: 15; J: TRBJ1-4; size: many; D: TRBD1; V: TRBV28; CDR3: CAINSATGWGEKLFF; DNA: TGTGCCATAAATTCGGCGACAGGGTGGGGAGAAAAACTGTTTTTT
length: 16; J: TRBJ1-2; size: -; D: TRBD1; V: TRBV20-1; CDR3: CSARGSWTGGNYGYTF; DNA: TGCAGTGCTAGGGGCTCTTGGACAGGGGGGAACTATGGCTACACCTTC
length: 15; J: TRBJ2-5; size: many; D: TRBD2; V: TRBV20-1; CDR3: CSARGGGEKGETQYF; DNA: TGCAGTGCTAGAGGGGGGGGGGAAAAGGGGGAGACCCAGTACTTC
length: 20; J: TRBJ2-7; size: -; D: TRBD2; V: TRBV7-6; CDR3: CASSLVPTSGGLSSYNEQYF; DNA: TGTGCCAGCAGCTTAGTCCCGACTAGCGGGGGCCTTAGCTCCTACAATGAGCAGTACTTC
length: 14; J: TRBJ2-7; size: few; D: -; V: TRBV5-1; CDR3: CANSLRQLSYEQYF; DNA: TGCGCCAACAGCTTGAGGCAGCTAAGTTACGAGCAGTACTTC
length: 14; J: TRBJ1-5; size: -; D: -; V: TRBV30; CDR3: CAWGKRRRNQPQHF; DNA: TGTGCCTGGGGCAAGAGACGGCGCAATCAGCCCCAGCATTTT